This T cell receptor (beta chain) was identified in a study of human T cells and chemical hapten exposure. Study details: Minor pooled library volume differences mainly drove per-sample TCR yield variation.

This clonotype was observed many times. Its antigen is unknown. TCRdb ran MiXCR on the RACE reads and lists one entry per CDR3 protein. Of roughly 360,000 distinct CDR3 sequences in the sample, about 4.4% were seen once. The time point denotes: patch test 1, 2 weeks after DPC sensitization. This sample's treatment: therapeutic diphenylcyclopropenone sensitization with weekly scalp DPC. General study points: Among expanded TCRs, significantly more large CDR3 similarity clusters formed than among controls.

Material: whole blood, obtained in connection with sensitization to the hapten diphenylcyclopropenone (DPC). The sequence derives from a woman aged 45-59 years with alopecia areata. Some clones in this sample may be carry-over from other donors' samples.

CDR3 in DNA: TGTGCCAGCAGTGACAGATACGAGCAGTACTTC. This codes for CASSDRYEQYF. V usage is TRBV6-1 and J usage is TRBJ2-7; no reliable D call. The V end was cut by 3 bases, the J end by 4 bases, with 4 bases between. The CDR3 has 11 residues. Germline CDR1 and CDR2: MNHNS and SASEGT.